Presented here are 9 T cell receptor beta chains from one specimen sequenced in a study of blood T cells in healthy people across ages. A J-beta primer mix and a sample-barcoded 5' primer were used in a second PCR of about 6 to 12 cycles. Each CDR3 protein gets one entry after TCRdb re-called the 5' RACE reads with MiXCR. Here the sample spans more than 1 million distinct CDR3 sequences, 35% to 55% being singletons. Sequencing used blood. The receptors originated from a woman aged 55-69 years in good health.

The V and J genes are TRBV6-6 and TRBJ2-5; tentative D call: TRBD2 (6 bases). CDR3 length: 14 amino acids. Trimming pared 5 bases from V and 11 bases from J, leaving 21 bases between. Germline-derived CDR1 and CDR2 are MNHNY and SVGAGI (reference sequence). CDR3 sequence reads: CASSKPGRRGEQYF. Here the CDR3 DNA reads TGTGCCAGCAGTAAGCCGGGACGGAGGGGTGAGCAGTACTTC.

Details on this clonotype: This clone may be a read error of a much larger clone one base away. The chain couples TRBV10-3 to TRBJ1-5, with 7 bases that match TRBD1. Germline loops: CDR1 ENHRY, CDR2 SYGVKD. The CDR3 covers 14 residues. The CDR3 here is CATAPTGDNQLQHF. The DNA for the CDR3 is TGTGCCACCGCCCCTACAGGGGACAATCAGCTCCAGCATTTT.

The CDR3: CASSLRGTTSDTQYF. DNA for the CDR3: TGCGCCAGCAGCTTGAGAGGGACTACATCAGATACGCAGTATTTT. The V gene is TRBV5-1, the J gene TRBJ2-3, with TRBD2 identical over 7 bases. This CDR3 spans 15 amino acids. V shed 1 base, J shed 4 bases, and the junction held 6 bases outside the gene matches. Germline lookup yields CDR1 SGHRS and CDR2 YFSETQ.

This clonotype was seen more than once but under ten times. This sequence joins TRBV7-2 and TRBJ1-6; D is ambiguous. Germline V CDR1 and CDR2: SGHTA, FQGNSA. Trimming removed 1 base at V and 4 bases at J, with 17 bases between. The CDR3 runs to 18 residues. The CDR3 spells CASSLVSPWRVYNSPLHF. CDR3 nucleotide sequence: TGTGCCAGCAGCTTAGTTAGTCCGTGGAGGGTTTATAATTCACCCCTCCACTTT.

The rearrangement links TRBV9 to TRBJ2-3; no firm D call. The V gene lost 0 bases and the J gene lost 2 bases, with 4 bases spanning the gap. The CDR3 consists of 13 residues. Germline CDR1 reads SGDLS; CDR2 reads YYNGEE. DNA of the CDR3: TGTGCCAGCAGCGTAGAGTACACAGATACGCAGTATTTT. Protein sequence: CASSVEYTDTQYF.

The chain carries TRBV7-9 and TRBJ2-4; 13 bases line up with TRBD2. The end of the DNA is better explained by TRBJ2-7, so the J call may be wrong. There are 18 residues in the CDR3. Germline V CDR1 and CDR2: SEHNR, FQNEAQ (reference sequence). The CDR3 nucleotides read TGTGCCAGCAGCGCGATGACTAGCGGGAGGAGGACCTTCTACGAGCAGTACTTC. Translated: CASSAMTSGRRTFYEQYF.

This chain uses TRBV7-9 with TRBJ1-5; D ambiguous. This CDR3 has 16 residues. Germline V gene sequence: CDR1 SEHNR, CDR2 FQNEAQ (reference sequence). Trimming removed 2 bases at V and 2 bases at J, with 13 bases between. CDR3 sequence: CASSLNRRPGNQPQHF. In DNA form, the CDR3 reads TGTGCCAGCAGCTTAAACCGTCGGCCGGGCAATCAGCCCCAGCATTTT.

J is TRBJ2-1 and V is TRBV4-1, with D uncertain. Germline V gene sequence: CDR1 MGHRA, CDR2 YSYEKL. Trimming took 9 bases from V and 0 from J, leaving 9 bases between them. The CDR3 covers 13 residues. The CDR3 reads CASGDLSYNEQFF. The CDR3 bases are TGCGCCAGTGGGGATCTCTCCTACAATGAGCAGTTCTTC.

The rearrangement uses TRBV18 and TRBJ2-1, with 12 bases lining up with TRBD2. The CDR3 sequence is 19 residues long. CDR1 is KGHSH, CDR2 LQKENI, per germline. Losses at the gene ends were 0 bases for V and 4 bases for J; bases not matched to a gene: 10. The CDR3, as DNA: TGTGCCAGCTCACCACCCGACCGCCGACTAGCGGGAGTTTACAATGAGCAGTTCTTC. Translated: CASSPPDRRLAGVYNEQFF.